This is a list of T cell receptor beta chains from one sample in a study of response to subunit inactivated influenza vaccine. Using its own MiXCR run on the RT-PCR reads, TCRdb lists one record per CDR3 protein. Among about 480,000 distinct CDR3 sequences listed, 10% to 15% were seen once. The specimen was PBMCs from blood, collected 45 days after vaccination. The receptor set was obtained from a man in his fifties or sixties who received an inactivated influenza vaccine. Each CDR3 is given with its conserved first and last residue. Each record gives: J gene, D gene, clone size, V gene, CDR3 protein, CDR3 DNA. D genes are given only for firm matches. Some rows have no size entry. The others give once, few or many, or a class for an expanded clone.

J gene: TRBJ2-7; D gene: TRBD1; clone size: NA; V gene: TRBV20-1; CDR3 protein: CSARPGQGSGNEQYF; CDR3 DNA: TGCAGTGCGCGGCCGGGACAGGGGAGCGGTAACGAGCAGTACTTC
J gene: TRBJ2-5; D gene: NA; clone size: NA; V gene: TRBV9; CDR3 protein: CASSVGVSRETQYF; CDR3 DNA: TGTGCCAGCAGCGTAGGGGTTAGCCGGGAGACCCAGTACTTC
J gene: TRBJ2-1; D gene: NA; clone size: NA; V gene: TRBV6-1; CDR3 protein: CASLTSGGEQFF; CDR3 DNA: TGTGCCAGCTTAACCTCAGGCGGGGAGCAGTTCTTC
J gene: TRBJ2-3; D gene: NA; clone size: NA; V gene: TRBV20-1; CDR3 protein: CSATVGAGTTDTQYF; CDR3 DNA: TGCAGTGCTACCGTTGGGGCAGGGACCACAGATACGCAGTATTTT
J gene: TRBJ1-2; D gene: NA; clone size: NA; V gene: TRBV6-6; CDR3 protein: CAVGDYGYTF; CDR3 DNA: TGTGCCGTCGGTGACTATGGCTACACCTTC
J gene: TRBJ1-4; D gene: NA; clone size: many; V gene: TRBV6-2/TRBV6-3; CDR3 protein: CASRDPNEKLFF; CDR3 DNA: TGTGCCAGCAGGGACCCGAATGAAAAACTGTTTTTT
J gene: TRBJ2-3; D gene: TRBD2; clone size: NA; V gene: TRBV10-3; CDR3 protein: CAISGPVRASGGLPDTQYF; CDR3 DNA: TGTGCCATCAGTGGTCCCGTCAGGGCTAGCGGGGGTCTTCCAGATACGCAGTATTTT
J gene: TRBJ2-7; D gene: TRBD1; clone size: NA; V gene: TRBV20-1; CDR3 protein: CSARDPRQGGSYEQYF; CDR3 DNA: TGCAGTGCTAGAGATCCCCGACAGGGGGGGTCCTACGAGCAGTACTTC
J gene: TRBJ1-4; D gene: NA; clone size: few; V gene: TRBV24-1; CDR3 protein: CATSDLGRFNEKLFF; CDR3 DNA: TGTGCCACCAGTGACTTGGGACGGTTTAATGAAAAACTGTTTTTT
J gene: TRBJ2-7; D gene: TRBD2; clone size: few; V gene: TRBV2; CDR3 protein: CASEGRTSEDSYEQYF; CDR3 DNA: TGTGCCAGCGAAGGCCGAACTAGCGAGGACTCCTACGAGCAGTACTTC
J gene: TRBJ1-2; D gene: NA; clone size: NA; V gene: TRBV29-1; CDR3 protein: CSVEIGHDYGYTF; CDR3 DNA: TGCAGCGTTGAAATCGGACACGACTATGGCTACACCTTC
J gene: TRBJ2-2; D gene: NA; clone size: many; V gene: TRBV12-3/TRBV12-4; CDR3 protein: CASTRGGLTGELFF; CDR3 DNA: TGTGCCAGCACCCGCGGAGGGCTTACCGGGGAGCTGTTTTTT
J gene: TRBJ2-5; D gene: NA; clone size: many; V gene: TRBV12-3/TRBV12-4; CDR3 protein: CASSKTSQGETQYF; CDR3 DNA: TGTGCCAGCAGCAAGACAAGCCAGGGTGAGACCCAGTACTTC
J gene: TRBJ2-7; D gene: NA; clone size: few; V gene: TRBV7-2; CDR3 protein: CASSYVADFAYEQYF; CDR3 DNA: TGTGCCAGCAGCTACGTCGCGGACTTCGCCTACGAGCAGTACTTC
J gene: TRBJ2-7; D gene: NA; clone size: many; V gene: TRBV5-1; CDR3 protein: CASSSGSYEQYF; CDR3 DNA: TGCGCCAGCAGCTCGGGGTCCTACGAGCAGTACTTC
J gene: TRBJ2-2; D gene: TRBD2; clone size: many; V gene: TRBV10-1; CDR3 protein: CASSSGENTGELFF; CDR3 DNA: TGCGCCAGCAGTAGCGGGGAGAACACCGGGGAGCTGTTTTTT
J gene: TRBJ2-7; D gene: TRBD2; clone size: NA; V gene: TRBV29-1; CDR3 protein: CSVSLGLVLEQYF; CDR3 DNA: TGCAGCGTGTCGCTGGGACTAGTCCTCGAGCAGTACTTC
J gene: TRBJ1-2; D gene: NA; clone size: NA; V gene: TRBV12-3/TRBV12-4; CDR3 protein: CASSFGRAVGGYTF; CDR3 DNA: TGTGCCAGCAGTTTTGGTAGGGCGGTTGGTGGCTACACCTTC
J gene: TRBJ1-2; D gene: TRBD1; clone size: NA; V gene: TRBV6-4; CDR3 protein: CASSPRDRDIYGYTF; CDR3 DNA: TGTGCCAGCAGTCCGCGGGACAGGGACATCTATGGCTACACCTTC
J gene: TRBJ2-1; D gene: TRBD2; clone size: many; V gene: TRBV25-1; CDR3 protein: CASSEAGRAGEQFF; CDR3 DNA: TGTGCCAGCAGTGAGGCCGGGAGGGCAGGTGAGCAGTTCTTC
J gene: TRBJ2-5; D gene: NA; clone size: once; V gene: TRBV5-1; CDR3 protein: CATRGGEGTQYF; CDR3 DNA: TGCGCCACTAGAGGCGGTGAGGGGACCCAGTACTTC
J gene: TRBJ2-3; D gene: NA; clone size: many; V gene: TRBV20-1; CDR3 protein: CSASPGLLTDTQYF; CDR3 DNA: TGCAGTGCCTCCCCCGGGCTCCTTACAGATACGCAGTATTTT
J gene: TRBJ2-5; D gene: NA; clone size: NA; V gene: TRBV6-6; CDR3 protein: CASRPHGQETQYF; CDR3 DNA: TGTGCCAGCAGACCCCACGGACAAGAGACCCAGTACTTC
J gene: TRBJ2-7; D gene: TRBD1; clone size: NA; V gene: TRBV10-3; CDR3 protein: CAISEGDRSYEQYF; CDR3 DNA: TGTGCCATCAGTGAGGGGGACAGGAGCTACGAGCAGTACTTC
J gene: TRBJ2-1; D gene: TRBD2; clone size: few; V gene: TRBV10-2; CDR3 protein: CASSEWLAGSSYNEQFF; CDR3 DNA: TGCGCCAGCAGTGAGTGGCTAGCGGGAAGCTCCTACAATGAGCAGTTCTTC
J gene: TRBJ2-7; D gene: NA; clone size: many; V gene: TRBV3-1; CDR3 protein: CASTPSYRATYEQYF; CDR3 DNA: TGTGCCAGCACGCCTTCATACAGGGCCACCTACGAGCAGTACTTC
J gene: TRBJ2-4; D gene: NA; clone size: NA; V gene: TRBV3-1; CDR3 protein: CASSQERARGGNIQYF; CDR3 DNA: TGTGCCAGCAGCCAAGAAAGGGCCAGGGGGGGAAACATTCAGTACTTC
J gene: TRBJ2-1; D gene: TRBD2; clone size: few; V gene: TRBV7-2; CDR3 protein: CASSLAASSGHNEQFF; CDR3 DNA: TGTGCCAGCAGCTTAGCGGCGTCTAGCGGGCACAATGAGCAGTTCTTC
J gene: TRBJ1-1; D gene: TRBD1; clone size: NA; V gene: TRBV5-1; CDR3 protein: CTSSGKRDRIMNTEAFF; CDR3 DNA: TGCACCAGCAGCGGAAAGAGGGACAGGATAATGAACACTGAAGCTTTCTTT
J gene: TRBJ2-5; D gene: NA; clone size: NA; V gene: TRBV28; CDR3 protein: CATGYTGIQETQYF; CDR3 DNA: TGTGCCACGGGATACACAGGGATACAAGAGACCCAGTACTTC
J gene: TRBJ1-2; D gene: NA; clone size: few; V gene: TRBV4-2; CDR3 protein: CASSQAAPNGYTF; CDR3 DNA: TGTGCCAGCAGCCAAGCCGCCCCAAATGGCTACACCTTC
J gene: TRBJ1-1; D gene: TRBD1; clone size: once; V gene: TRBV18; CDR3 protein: CASSFAGTGTEAFF; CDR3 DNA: TGTGCCAGCTCATTCGCTGGGACAGGGACTGAAGCTTTCTTT
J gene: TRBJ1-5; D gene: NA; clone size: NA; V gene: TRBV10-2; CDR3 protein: CASSSGTHNQPQHF; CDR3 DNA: TGCGCCAGCAGTTCCGGGACACACAATCAGCCCCAGCATTTT
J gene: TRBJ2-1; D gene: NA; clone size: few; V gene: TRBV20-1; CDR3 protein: CSAALSSYNEQFF; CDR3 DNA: TGCAGTGCCGCACTTAGCTCCTACAATGAGCAGTTCTTC
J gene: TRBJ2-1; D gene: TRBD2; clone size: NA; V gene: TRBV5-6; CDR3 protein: CASSLVLAGYRRNEQFF; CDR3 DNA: TGTGCCAGCAGCTTGGTGTTAGCGGGATATCGTCGGAATGAGCAGTTCTTC
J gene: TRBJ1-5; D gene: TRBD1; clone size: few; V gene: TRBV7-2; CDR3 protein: CASSARTGGQPQHF; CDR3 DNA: TGTGCCAGCAGCGCCCGGACAGGCGGCCAGCCCCAGCATTTT
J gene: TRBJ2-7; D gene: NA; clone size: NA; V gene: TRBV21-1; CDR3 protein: CASSKWLGYEQYF; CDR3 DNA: TGTGCCAGCAGCAAATGGTTGGGGTACGAGCAGTACTTC
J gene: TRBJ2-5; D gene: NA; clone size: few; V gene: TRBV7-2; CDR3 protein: CASSLVPPTQYF; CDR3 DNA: TGTGCCAGCAGCTTAGTCCCTCCGACCCAGTACTTC
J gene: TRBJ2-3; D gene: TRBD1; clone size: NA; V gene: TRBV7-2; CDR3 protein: CASSPLPTGGTDTQYF; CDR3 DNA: TGTGCCAGCAGCCCTCTTCCGACAGGGGGCACAGATACGCAGTATTTT
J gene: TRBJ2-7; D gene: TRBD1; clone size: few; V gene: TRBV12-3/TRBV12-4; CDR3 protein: CASRSTGDVHEQYF; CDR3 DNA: TGTGCCAGCAGATCCACAGGGGATGTCCACGAGCAGTACTTC
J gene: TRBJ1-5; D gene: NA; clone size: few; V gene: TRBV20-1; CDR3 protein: CSASEGADQPQHF; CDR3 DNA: TGCAGTGCTAGCGAGGGTGCGGATCAGCCCCAGCATTTT
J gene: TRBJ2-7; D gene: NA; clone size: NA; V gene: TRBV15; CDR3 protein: CATSVVRSYEQYF; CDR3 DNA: TGTGCCACCAGCGTAGTACGCTCCTACGAGCAGTACTTC
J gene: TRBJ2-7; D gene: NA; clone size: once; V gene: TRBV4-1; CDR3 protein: CASSQVSSTTYEQYF; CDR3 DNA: TGCGCCAGCAGCCAAGTATCTAGTACTACCTACGAGCAGTACTTC
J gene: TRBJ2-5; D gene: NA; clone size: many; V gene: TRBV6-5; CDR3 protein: CATKGLAETQYF; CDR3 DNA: TGTGCCACAAAGGGGCTAGCTGAGACCCAGTACTTC
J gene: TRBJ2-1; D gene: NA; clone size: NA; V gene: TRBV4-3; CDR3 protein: CASSQVGVGNEQFF; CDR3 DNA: TGCGCCAGCAGCCAAGTGGGGGTGGGGAATGAGCAGTTCTTC
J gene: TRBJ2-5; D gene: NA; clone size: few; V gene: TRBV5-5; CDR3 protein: CASSLPAVRETQYF; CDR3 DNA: TGTGCCAGCAGCTTACCGGCCGTGCGGGAGACCCAGTACTTC
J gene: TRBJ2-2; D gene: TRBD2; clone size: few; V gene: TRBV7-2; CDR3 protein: CASRYDGGTGELFF; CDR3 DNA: TGTGCCAGCAGATACGACGGGGGGACCGGGGAGCTGTTTTTT